The 27 T cell receptor beta chains below come from one sample, sequenced in a study of CXCR3-negative and CXCR3-positive naive CD8 T cells. Their specific antigens are unknown. UMI-labeled 5' RACE yielded the TRB cDNA libraries. With the 5' RACE reads reprocessed, TCRdb shows one record per CDR3 protein and no DNA. Its table lists 110,000 or so distinct CDR3 sequences. Study-wide findings and caveats: Naive cells with CXCR3 showed TRB CDR3s that were more hydrophobic than those in CXCR3-negative naive cells.

Input material: naive CXCR3+ CD8+ T cells from blood. Specified subset: CD45RO-CCR7+CD27+CD95- naive CD8+ T cells expressing CXCR3 (TNR3+). The receptor set was obtained from a human donor in good health. Some clones in this sample may be carry-over from other donors' samples.

V usage is TRBV27 and J usage is TRBJ2-3; the D call from TCRdb, TRBD1, cannot be confirmed without DNA. This CDR3 has 12 amino acids. The germline V gene has CDR1 MNHEY and CDR2 SMNVEV (reference sequence). The CDR3 protein is CASSPPGGTQYF.

This chain links TRBV29-1 with TRBJ2-7; TCRdb selects TRBD1, and the lack of DNA leaves this call unchecked. Germline V gene sequence: CDR1 SQVTM, CDR2 ANQGSEA. The CDR3 runs to 13 residues. The CDR3 spells CSARRGNFYEQYF.

The CDR3 loop is CASSYDSAYEQYF. This chain uses TRBV5-1 with TRBJ2-7. The germline gives CDR1 SGHRS, CDR2 YFSETQ. This CDR3 has 13 residues.

The chain joins TRBV12-3 or TRBV12-4 to TRBJ2-2; no DNA is available, so the TRBD2 call from TCRdb remains unchecked. This CDR3 is 15 amino acids long. The CDR3 region is CASTKLAGVAGELFF.

J is TRBJ1-5 and V is TRBV19; the D gene TCRdb calls, TRBD1, cannot be checked with no DNA. Germline CDR1 and CDR2: LNHDA and SQIVND (reference sequence). The CDR3 is 15 amino acids. CDR3 protein: CASSERGDSNQPQHF.

This rearrangement joins TRBV4-2 to TRBJ1-5; TCRdb's D call, TRBD1, is unchecked because there is no DNA. The germline CDR1 and CDR2 sequences are LGHNA and YNFKEQ. The CDR3 extends over 13 amino acids. The chain's CDR3 is CASSQEDSQPQHF.

The chain links TRBV29-1 to TRBJ2-2; TCRdb lists TRBD2, though no DNA is available to test this call. CDR1 is SQVTM and CDR2 is ANQGSEA in the germline V gene. This CDR3 comprises 14 residues. This CDR3 reads CSVGGGVRTGELFF.

The rearrangement uses TRBV15 and TRBJ1-4; the D gene TCRdb calls, TRBD1, cannot be checked with no DNA. The CDR3 is made up of 16 amino acids. Germline V gene lookup returns CDR1 LNHNV and CDR2 YYDKDF (reference sequence). This CDR3 reads CATSRSTGRTNEKLFF.

The genes are TRBV20-1 and TRBJ2-1. The CDR3 is 15 residues long. In germline, CDR1 is DFQATT, CDR2 SNEGSKA (reference sequence). The CDR3 spells CSARPAGESYNEQFF.

J is TRBJ2-7 and V is TRBV4-1. Per the germline V gene, CDR1 is MGHRA and CDR2 is YSYEKL. The CDR3 runs to 11 residues. The CDR3 reads CASSQDREQYF.

The chain recombines TRBV20-1 with TRBJ2-7; no DNA is available, so the TRBD1 call from TCRdb remains unchecked. Per the germline V gene, CDR1 is DFQATT and CDR2 is SNEGSKA (reference sequence). The CDR3 contains 15 residues. CDR3 amino acids: CSARDDEGGSDEQYF.

This sequence joins TRBV11-2 and TRBJ2-3; the TCRdb D gene call, TRBD2, has no DNA to confirm it. The CDR3 extends over 15 amino acids. Looked up from germline, CDR1 is SGHAT and CDR2 is FQNNGV. CDR3: CASSPGAGGPDTQYF.

The chain has TRBV3-1 and TRBJ1-1. Per germline, CDR1 LGHDT and CDR2 YNNKEL (reference sequence). CDR3 length: 15 amino acids. CDR3 residues: CASSQQDYRNTEAFF.

The rearrangement uses TRBV28 and TRBJ2-6; lacking DNA, the TRBD1 call made by TCRdb goes unchecked. The CDR3 contains 16 residues. Germline assignment: CDR1 MDHEN and CDR2 SYDVKM. CDR3 in amino acids: CATLTDRGQGANVLTF.

The chain employs TRBV5-1 and TRBJ2-7; the TCRdb call, TRBD2, lacks DNA for checking. Germline V gene data show CDR1 as SGHRS and CDR2 as YFSETQ. CDR3 size: 16 residues. The CDR3 is CASSLDLAGVAYEQYF.

Here the CDR3 reads CASRLPDGEAFF. The rearrangement links TRBV6-6 to TRBJ1-1. The CDR3 totals 12 residues. The germline gives CDR1 MNHNY, CDR2 SVGAGI (reference sequence).

This rearrangement joins TRBV3-1 to TRBJ2-1; TCRdb proposes TRBD2, but this gene call is untestable without DNA. Germline V lookup: CDR1 LGHDT, CDR2 YNNKEL (reference sequence). This CDR3 contains 18 residues. CDR3 residues: CASSQEDMSSGWVDEQFF.

The genes are TRBV12-3 or TRBV12-4 and TRBJ2-4. The CDR3 is 13 residues long. This chain's CDR3 is CASSFIDQNIQYF.

The chain uses TRBV6-5 and TRBJ2-1; TCRdb reports TRBD1, a call that lacks DNA to check it against. The CDR3 runs to 16 residues. The germline gives CDR1 MNHEY, CDR2 SVGAGI. The CDR3 is CASSVTQGSSYNEQFF.

The chain carries TRBV23-1 and TRBJ2-7; no DNA is available, so the TRBD1 call from TCRdb remains unchecked. TRBV23-1 is assigned to the ORF class and has an uncertain function. The CDR3 totals 13 residues. CDR3 protein: CASSRGQGSEQYF.

The chain uses TRBV28 and TRBJ2-7; lacking DNA, the TRBD2 call made by TCRdb goes unchecked. This CDR3 is built from 16 residues. Germline assignment: CDR1 MDHEN and CDR2 SYDVKM. The CDR3 loop is CASSTTGRDSSYEQYF.

This sequence joins TRBV11-2 and TRBJ2-5; TCRdb gives TRBD1 as the D gene, but with no DNA this cannot be confirmed. The CDR3 has 14 residues. CDR1 is SGHAT and CDR2 is FQNNGV in the germline V gene. The CDR3 region is CASSLDTGFETQYF.

The chain links TRBV14 to TRBJ2-7; there is no DNA to check the TCRdb D call of TRBD1. Germline lookup yields CDR1 SGHDN and CDR2 FVKESK. This CDR3 is 15 amino acids long. CDR3 loop: CASSQGQGIFYEQYF.

The chain links TRBV4-1 to TRBJ2-7; checking the TCRdb D call of TRBD2 is not possible without DNA. Germline V CDR1 and CDR2: MGHRA, YSYEKL. The CDR3 has 15 residues. CDR3 sequence: CASSELSGTNYEQYF.

The rearrangement links TRBV6-2 or TRBV6-3 to TRBJ1-5; no DNA is available, so the TRBD1 call from TCRdb remains unchecked. The CDR3 covers 14 residues. Germline CDR1 reads MNHEY; CDR2 reads SVGEGT. CDR3: CASNLDRSNQPQHF.

Here the CDR3 reads CASSFYLRMTSGRYEQYF. The rearrangement links TRBV7-2 to TRBJ2-7; TCRdb's D call, TRBD2, is unchecked because there is no DNA. The CDR3 runs 18 residues. CDR1 is SGHTA, CDR2 FQGNSA, per germline.

This chain links TRBV20-1 with TRBJ2-1; TCRdb proposes TRBD2, but this gene call is untestable without DNA. Germline-derived CDR1 and CDR2 are DFQATT and SNEGSKA (reference sequence). This CDR3 has 15 amino acids. The CDR3 is CSARDRRAPYNEQFF.